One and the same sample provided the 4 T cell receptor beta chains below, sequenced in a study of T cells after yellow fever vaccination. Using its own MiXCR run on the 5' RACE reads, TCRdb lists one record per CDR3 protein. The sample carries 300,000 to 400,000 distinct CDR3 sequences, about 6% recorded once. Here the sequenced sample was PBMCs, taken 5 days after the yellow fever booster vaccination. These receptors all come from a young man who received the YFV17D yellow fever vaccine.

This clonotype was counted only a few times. Here the CDR3 DNA reads TGTGCCAGCAGCCAATACAGGGGTAGGGAGTCCGTCTACGAGCAGTACTTC. Residues: CASSQYRGRESVYEQYF. The chain is built from TRBV4-2 and TRBJ2-7; 7 bases match TRBD1. The CDR3 extends over 17 amino acids. Germline V gene data show CDR1 as LGHNA and CDR2 as YNFKEQ. The J segment lost 3 bases and the V segment lost 2 bases, leaving 13 bases of the junction unmatched.

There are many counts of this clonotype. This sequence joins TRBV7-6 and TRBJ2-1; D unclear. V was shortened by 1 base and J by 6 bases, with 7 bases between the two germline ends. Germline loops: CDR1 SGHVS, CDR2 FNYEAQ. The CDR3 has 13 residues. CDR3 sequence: CASSLDDGNEQFF. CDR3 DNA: TGTGCCAGCAGCTTAGACGACGGCAATGAGCAGTTCTTC. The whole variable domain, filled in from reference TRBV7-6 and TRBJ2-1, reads GAGVSQSPRYKVTKRGQDVALRCDPISGHVSLYWYRQALGQGPEFLTYFNYEAQQDKSGLPNDRFSAERPEGSISTLTIQRTEQRDSAMYRCASSLDDGNEQFFGPGTRLTVL.

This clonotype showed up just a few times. The CDR3 sequence is CASSQDRPAYSGANVLTF. In nucleotides, the CDR3 is TGCGCCAGCAGCCAGGACCGGCCCGCTTATTCTGGGGCCAACGTCCTGACTTTC. J is TRBJ2-6 and V is TRBV5-1, with D unresolved. The CDR3 loop spans 18 amino acids. Trimming took 4 bases from V and 1 from J, leaving 18 bases between them. CDR1 and CDR2 from the germline V gene are SGHRS and YFSETQ.

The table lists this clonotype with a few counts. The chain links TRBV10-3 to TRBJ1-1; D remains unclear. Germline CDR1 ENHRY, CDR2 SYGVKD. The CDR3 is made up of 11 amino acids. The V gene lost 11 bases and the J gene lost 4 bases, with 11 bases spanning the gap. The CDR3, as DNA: TGTGCCGCCGGGAAGGGCACTGAAGCTTTCTTT. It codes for CAAGKGTEAFF.